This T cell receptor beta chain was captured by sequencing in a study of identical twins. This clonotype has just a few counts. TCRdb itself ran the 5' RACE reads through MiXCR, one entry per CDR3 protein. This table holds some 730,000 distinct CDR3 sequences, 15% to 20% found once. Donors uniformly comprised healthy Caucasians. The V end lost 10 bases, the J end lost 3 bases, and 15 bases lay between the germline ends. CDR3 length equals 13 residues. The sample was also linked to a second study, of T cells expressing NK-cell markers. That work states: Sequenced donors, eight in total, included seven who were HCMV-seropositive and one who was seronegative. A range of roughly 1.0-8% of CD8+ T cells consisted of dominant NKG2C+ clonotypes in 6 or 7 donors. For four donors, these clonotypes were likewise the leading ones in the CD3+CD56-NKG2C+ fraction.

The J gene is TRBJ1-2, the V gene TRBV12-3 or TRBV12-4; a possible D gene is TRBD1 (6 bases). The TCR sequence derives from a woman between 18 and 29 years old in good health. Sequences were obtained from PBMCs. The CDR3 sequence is CATQDRGDYGYTF. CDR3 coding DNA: TGTGCCACCCAGGACAGAGGGGACTATGGCTACACCTTC.